The 16 T cell receptor beta chains in this list originate from one sample, sequenced in a study of identical twins. TCRdb reprocessed the 5' RACE reads via MiXCR and lists one record per CDR3 protein. The table lists some 600,000 distinct CDR3 sequences, just over 7% of them singletons. The data also belong to a second study, concerning yellow fever vaccine responses in identical twins.

The material sequenced was PBMCs. The receptors were gathered from a woman between 18 and 30 years old in good health.

This clonotype was seen a handful of times. The chain links TRBV3-1 to TRBJ1-1; a possible D gene is TRBD1 (6 bases). The germline CDR1 and CDR2 sequences are LGHDT and YNNKEL (reference sequence). V lost 7 bases to trimming and J lost 0 bases, with 12 bases between them. The CDR3 contains 14 residues. The CDR3 DNA reads as TGTGCCAGCAAGGGGGGAGGGATGAACACTGAAGCTTTCTTT. It codes for CASKGGGMNTEAFF.

The chain combines TRBV5-1 with TRBJ1-2; tentatively, D is TRBD1 (5 bases). V lost 4 bases and J 7 bases, leaving 14 bases between the germline ends. The CDR3 loop spans 13 amino acids. Germline V lookup: CDR1 SGHRS, CDR2 YFSETQ. The CDR3 here is CASSDPGHSGYTF. The CDR3 DNA is TGCGCCAGCAGCGACCCAGGGCACTCTGGCTACACCTTC.

The CDR3 region is CASSLGTSGRSSSYNEQFF. The CDR3 nucleotides read TGTGCCAGCAGCCTAGGGACTAGCGGGAGGTCGAGCTCCTACAATGAGCAGTTCTTC. The chain uses TRBV11-2 and TRBJ2-1, with 15 bases lining up with TRBD2. The CDR3 runs 19 residues. The V segment lost 5 bases and the J segment 0 bases; nucleotides outside the gene matches: 8. The germline V gene has CDR1 SGHAT and CDR2 FQNNGV. Together with reference TRBV11-2 and TRBJ2-1, the CDR3 gives the full variable domain: EAGVAQSPRYKIIEKRQSVAFWCNPISGHATLYWYQQILGQGPKLLIQFQNNGVVDDSQLPKDRFSAERLKGVDSTLKIQPAKLEDSAVYLCASSLGTSGRSSSYNEQFFGPGTRLTVL.

V is TRBV19 and J is TRBJ2-1; 10 bases line up with TRBD1. The CDR3 loop spans 17 amino acids. Germline assignment: CDR1 LNHDA and CDR2 SQIVND (reference sequence). V lost 1 base, J lost 4 bases, and 7 bases stayed unmatched. The CDR3 DNA is TGTGCCAGTAGTATAGCGACAGGGGGCCTTTCTTACAATGAGCAGTTCTTC. It translates to CASSIATGGLSYNEQFF. Using reference TRBV19 and TRBJ2-1 for the parts outside the CDR3, the full variable domain is DGGITQSPKYLFRKEGQNVTLSCEQNLNHDAMYWYRQDPGQGLRLIYYSQIVNDFQKGDIAEGYSVSREKKESFPLTVTSAQKNPTAFYLCASSIATGGLSYNEQFFGPGTRLTVL.

The gene calls are TRBV28 and TRBJ2-7; possibly TRBD2 for D (6 bases). The CDR3 sequence is 16 residues long. Trimming stripped 0 bases from V and 3 bases from J, with 15 bases between. Germline V gene lookup returns CDR1 MDHEN and CDR2 SYDVKM. The CDR3: CASSLWAAGKRYEQYF. The CDR3 nucleotides are TGTGCCAGCAGTTTATGGGCGGCGGGGAAACGCTACGAGCAGTACTTC.

The gene calls are TRBV6-2 or TRBV6-3 and TRBJ2-5; D might be TRBD1 (6 bases). Looked up from germline, CDR1 is MNHEY and CDR2 is SVGEGT. The CDR3 sequence is 15 residues long. V dropped 1 base and J dropped 4 bases, with 13 bases sitting between them. The CDR3 region has the DNA TGTGCCAGCAGTTACTACAGGGCTGGGGGAGAGACCCAGTACTTC. This encodes CASSYYRAGGETQYF.

This clonotype appeared many times. The rearrangement uses TRBV20-1 and TRBJ2-7, with TRBD2 as a possible D gene (6 bases). Germline loops: CDR1 DFQATT, CDR2 SNEGSKA (reference sequence). The CDR3 sequence is 13 residues long. Deletions cut 6 bases from V and 0 bases from J, with 12 bases between. This CDR3 is CSAGGGSSYEQYF. The CDR3 DNA follows: TGCAGTGCGGGAGGAGGGAGCTCCTACGAGCAGTACTTC.

This clonotype has a count of ten or more. The chain is built from TRBV12-3 or TRBV12-4 and TRBJ2-1; D is perhaps TRBD1 or TRBD2 (5 bases each). The V end lost 6 bases, the J end lost 7 bases, and 13 bases lay between the germline ends. The CDR3 runs 13 residues. CDR3 amino acids: CASRPGTLNEQFF. CDR3 coding DNA: TGTGCCAGCAGACCCGGGACCCTTAATGAGCAGTTCTTC.

The chain couples TRBV12-3 or TRBV12-4 to TRBJ1-1, with D possibly being TRBD1 (5 bases). CDR3 length equals 16 residues. The V end lost 3 bases, the J end lost 0 bases, and 14 bases lay between the germline ends. DNA of the CDR3: TGTGCCAGCAGTTTGCGTGGGGCGCGCATGAACACTGAAGCTTTCTTT. Protein product: CASSLRGARMNTEAFF.

This clonotype was found many times. The V call is TRBV7-6, the J call TRBJ2-1; D ambiguous. V was shortened by 1 base and J by 9 bases, with 4 bases between the two germline ends. The CDR3 loop spans 11 amino acids. The V gene's germline CDR1 is SGHVS and CDR2 FNYEAQ. CDR3 DNA sequence: TGTGCCAGCAGCTTAGGGTTTGAGCAGTTCTTC. The encoded protein is CASSLGFEQFF.

This clonotype was counted many times. The chain has TRBV20-1 and TRBJ1-1; no clear D. The V end was cut by 1 base, the J end by 4 bases, with 4 bases between. This CDR3 is 11 amino acids long. Germline lookup yields CDR1 DFQATT and CDR2 SNEGSKA (reference sequence). The CDR3 region is CSARGFTEAFF. DNA of the CDR3: TGCAGTGCTAGAGGGTTCACTGAAGCTTTCTTT.

The V gene is TRBV24-1, the J gene TRBJ1-1; D is ambiguous. CDR1 and CDR2 from the germline V gene are KGHDR and SFDVKD. Trimming left V 9 bases short and J 5 bases short, with 9 bases between. The CDR3 is made up of 11 amino acids. In DNA form, the CDR3 reads TGTGCCACCTCGTTCGCGACTGAAGCTTTCTTT. This encodes CATSFATEAFF.

This clonotype came up many times. The rearrangement joins TRBV7-9 to TRBJ2-7; D call uncertain. This CDR3 is built from 12 residues. Looked up from germline, CDR1 is SEHNR and CDR2 is FQNEAQ (reference sequence). V was clipped by 5 bases and J by 0 bases, with 5 bases between them. CDR3: CASSTASYEQYF. The DNA of the CDR3 is TGTGCCAGCAGCACGGCCTCCTACGAGCAGTACTTC.

The table lists this clonotype with a few counts. V is TRBV20-1 and J is TRBJ2-5; perhaps TRBD2 as D (6 bases). The CDR3 length is 15 residues. V gave up 6 bases and J gave up 3 bases, with 20 bases separating them. Germline CDR1 reads DFQATT; CDR2 reads SNEGSKA (reference sequence). CDR3 protein: CSAHLAATRKETQYF. CDR3 DNA: TGCAGTGCCCACCTCGCGGCGACTAGAAAAGAGACCCAGTACTTC.

This clonotype has more than one count but fewer than ten. The chain joins TRBV28 to TRBJ2-7; the D is unclear. Germline CDR1 MDHEN, CDR2 SYDVKM. This CDR3 has 17 residues. Trimming took 0 bases from V and 0 from J, leaving 15 bases between them. CDR3 in amino acids: CASSLWGIGQSSYEQYF. The CDR3 DNA follows: TGTGCCAGCAGTTTATGGGGTATTGGTCAGTCCTCCTACGAGCAGTACTTC.

The chain carries TRBV5-1 and TRBJ2-3; D is possibly TRBD1 (6 bases). Between the trimmed V and J ends, which lost 4 bases and 0 bases, there was a span of 9 bases. The CDR3 loop spans 14 amino acids. CDR1 is SGHRS, CDR2 YFSETQ, per germline. The CDR3 loop reads CASSKGQSTDTQYF. CDR3 nucleotides: TGCGCCAGCAGCAAAGGACAGAGCACAGATACGCAGTATTTT.